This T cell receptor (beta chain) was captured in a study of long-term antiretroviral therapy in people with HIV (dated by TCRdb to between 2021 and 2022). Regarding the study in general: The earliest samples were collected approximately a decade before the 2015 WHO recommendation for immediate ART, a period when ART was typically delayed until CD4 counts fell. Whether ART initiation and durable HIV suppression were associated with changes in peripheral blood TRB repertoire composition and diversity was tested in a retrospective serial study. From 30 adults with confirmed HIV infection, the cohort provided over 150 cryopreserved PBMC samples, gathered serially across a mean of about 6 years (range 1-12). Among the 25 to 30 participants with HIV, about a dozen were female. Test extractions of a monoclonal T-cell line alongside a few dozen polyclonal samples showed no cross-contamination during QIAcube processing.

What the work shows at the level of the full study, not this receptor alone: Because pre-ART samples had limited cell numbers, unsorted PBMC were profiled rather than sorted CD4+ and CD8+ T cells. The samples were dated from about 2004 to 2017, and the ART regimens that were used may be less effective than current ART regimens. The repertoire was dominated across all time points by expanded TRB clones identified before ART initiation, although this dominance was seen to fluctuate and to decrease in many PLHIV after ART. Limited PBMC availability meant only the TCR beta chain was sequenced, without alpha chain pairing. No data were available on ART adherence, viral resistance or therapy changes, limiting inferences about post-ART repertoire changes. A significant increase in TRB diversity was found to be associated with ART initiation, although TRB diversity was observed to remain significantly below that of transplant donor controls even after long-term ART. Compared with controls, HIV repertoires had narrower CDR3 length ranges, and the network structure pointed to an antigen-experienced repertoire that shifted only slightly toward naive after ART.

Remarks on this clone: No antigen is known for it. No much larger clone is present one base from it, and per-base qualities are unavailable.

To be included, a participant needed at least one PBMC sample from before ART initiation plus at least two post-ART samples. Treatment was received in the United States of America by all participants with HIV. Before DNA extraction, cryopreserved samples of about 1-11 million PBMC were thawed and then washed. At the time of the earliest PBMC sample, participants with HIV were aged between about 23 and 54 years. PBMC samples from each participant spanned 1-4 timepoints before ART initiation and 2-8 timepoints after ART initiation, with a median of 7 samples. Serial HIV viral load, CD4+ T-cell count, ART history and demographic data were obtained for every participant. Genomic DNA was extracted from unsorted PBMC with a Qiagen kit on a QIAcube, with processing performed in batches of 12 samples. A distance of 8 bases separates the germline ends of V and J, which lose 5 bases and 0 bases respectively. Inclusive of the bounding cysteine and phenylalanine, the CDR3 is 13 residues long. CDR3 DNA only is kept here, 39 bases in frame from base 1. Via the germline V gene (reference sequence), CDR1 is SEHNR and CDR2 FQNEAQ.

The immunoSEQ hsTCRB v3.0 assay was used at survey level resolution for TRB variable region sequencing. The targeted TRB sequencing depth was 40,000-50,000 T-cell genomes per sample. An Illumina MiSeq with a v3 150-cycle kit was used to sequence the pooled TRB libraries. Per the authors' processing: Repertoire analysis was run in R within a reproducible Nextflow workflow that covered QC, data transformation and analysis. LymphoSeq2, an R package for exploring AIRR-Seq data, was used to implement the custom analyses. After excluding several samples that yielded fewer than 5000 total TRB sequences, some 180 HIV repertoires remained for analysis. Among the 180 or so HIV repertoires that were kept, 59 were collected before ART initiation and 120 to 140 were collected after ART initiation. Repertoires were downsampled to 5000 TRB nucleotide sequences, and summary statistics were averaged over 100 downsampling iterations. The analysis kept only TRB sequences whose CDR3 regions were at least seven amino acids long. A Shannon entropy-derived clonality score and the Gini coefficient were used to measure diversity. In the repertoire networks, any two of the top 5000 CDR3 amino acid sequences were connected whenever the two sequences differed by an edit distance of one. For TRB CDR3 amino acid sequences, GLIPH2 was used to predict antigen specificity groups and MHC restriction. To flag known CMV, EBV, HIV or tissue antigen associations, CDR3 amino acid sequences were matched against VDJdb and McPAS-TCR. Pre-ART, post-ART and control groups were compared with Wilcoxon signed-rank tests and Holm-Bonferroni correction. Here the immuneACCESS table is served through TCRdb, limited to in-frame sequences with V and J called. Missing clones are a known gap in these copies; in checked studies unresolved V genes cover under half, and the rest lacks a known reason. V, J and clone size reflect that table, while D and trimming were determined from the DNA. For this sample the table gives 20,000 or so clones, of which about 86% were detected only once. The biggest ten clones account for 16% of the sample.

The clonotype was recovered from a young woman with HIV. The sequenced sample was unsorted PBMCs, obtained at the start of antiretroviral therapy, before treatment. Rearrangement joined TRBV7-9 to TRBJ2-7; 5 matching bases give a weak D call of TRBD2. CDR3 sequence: CASSNRDSYEQYF. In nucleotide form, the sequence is TGTGCCAGCAGCAACCGGGACTCCTACGAGCAGTACTTC.